This TCR beta chain came from a study of T cell responses to AZD1222 COVID-19 vaccine. Study-wide context: Analyses pooled second doses at about 4 or about 12 weeks. Study-level points and caveats: CD4 TCRs linked to vaccination spanned spike, dominating at 160-218 and 743-854. Within unmutated variant regions lay the reported targets of nearly half of spike-specific TCRs. Females made up more of the donors, who were largely white British, and clonal diversity may have come out too low.

This clone appeared a few times. Antigen: not known. Libraries were prepared by immunoSEQ multiplex PCR; TCRdb keeps only in-frame clonotypes and omits some of them. Seen here are about 92,000 clones, roughly 90% observed once, and the top ten hold under 30%. CDR1 is LGHNA, CDR2 YNFKEQ, per germline. CDR3 length: 15 residues. J gave up 2 bases and V 1 base, and 1 base lay outside the gene matches. The starting material was peripheral blood, obtained on day 0 of AZD1222 vaccination. The receptor's source is an adult in good health. This chain uses TRBV4-2 with TRBJ2-3, with 9 positions matching TRBD1. The CDR3: CASSQGTGDTDTQYF. For the CDR3, the DNA is TGTGCCAGCAGCCAAGGGACAGGGGACACAGATACGCAGTATTTT.